This TCR beta chain was obtained from a study of prognosis after radiotherapy for stage I lung cancer (dated by TCRdb to the early 2020s). Regarding the complete study: Over 15 stage I NSCLC patients were enrolled in Nanjing, China, between early 2018 and January 2019. Of the enrolled patients, fourteen had newly diagnosed primary stage I lung tumors, while four or five had oligometastatic NSCLC following surgical resection of the primary tumor. Every patient was regarded as medically inoperable, because of comorbidities in some 12 cases and refusal of surgery in about 7 cases. The cohort comprised roughly 13 men and a handful of women with a median age of 74.5 years, ranging from roughly 53 to 85 years. Approximately 13 patients had adenocarcinoma and six or seven had squamous cell carcinoma as the tumor histology. SBRT was given in 3 to 5 fractions with a biologically effective dose of at least 100 Gy, using image-guided IMRT or VMAT. No patient received concurrent therapy alongside SBRT. After SBRT, distant metastases developed in about 20% of the 19 patients at a median of approximately seven months, while the remaining 15 patients had no significant progression. The study profiled peripheral blood TCR beta repertoires from stage I NSCLC patients before and after stereotactic body radiotherapy and related them to distant failure. A total of roughly 40 blood samples from 20 or so patients were sequenced, with one sample obtained before and one obtained after SBRT for each patient. Results and caveats for the whole study, not just this receptor: The study was limited by its small cohort and short follow-up, and the findings require independent validation. Post-SBRT Shannon entropy and its change from baseline were lower in patients who developed distant metastases; baseline Shannon entropy was not associated with metastases. No determination of tumor specificity was made for expanded TCR clones. After SBRT, the number of unique TCR clones decreased (median roughly 9,900 before versus 6,500 to 7,000 after; Wilcoxon paired P=0.011). All reported P values were unadjusted for multiple comparisons. Differences in TRBV and TRBJ usage frequencies by metastasis status were reportedly observed in two V genes at baseline and in ten or so V and two J genes after SBRT.

Two rounds of multiplex PCR were used to amplify the TCR beta CDR3 region from genomic DNA. The first PCR round used primers specific to each TRBV and TRBJ gene, with sequences filed in Chinese patent CN105087789A. Universal primers were used in the second PCR round. The Roche High Pure PCR Template Preparation Kit was used to extract genomic DNA from frozen PBMCs. An Illumina HiSeq 3000 was used to sequence the libraries paired-end with 151 bp reads. As for the original processing: CutAdapt was used to remove raw reads lacking the multiplex PCR primer sequences. High-quality paired reads were merged into contigs with PEAR. TRB V, D and J gene segments were assigned to each contig with MiXCR by alignment to reference sequences. To remove sequencing errors, CDR3 sequences were clustered according to base quality and sequence similarity. Diversity was calculated as Shannon entropy divided by the natural log of the number of productive TCR sequences. Clonality was defined as one minus Shannon entropy divided by the natural log of the number of unique clonotypes. Using the Youden index from ROC curves, the researchers picked the repertoire-metric cut-offs for progression-free survival, and all analyses were carried out in R 3.5.3. TCRdb cleaned the public reads at Q25 with fastp, built clones with MiXCR and kept in-frame beta chains. Every distinct CDR3 protein forms one entry, paired with its most common genes and DNA. TCRdb's processing, not the authors' own work, is the source of the V and J calls. The sample table lists about 35,000 distinct CDR3 sequences, about 34% of them with a count of one. The ten largest clones represent 16% of the sample.

The CDR3 holds 15 amino acids from the cysteine to the phenylalanine. Here the CDR3 DNA is all that survives: 45 bases in frame from base 1. According to the germline V gene, CDR1 reads MNHEY and CDR2 reads SVGAGI. V is reduced by 4 bases and J by 10 bases, leaving a spacing of 17 bases between them. This clonotype is termed medium-sized (0.01 to 0.1%). Its antigen is still unknown. Within one base of it there is no much larger clone, and no base qualities were kept. No patient had a history of other malignancies or prior chemotherapy or radiotherapy, and all had node-negative disease on CT and PET/CT. Six milliliters of peripheral venous blood were drawn into EDTA tubes at each of two time points. PBMCs were isolated by Ficoll-Paque Plus density-gradient centrifugation. Right after collection, samples were kept at -80 degrees C until analysis.

Material: PBMCs, obtained before or after stereotactic body radiation therapy (not recorded which). This TCR was sampled from a donor aged 50 or older with non-small cell lung cancer. The chain employs TRBV6-5 and TRBJ1-6; the D gene is perhaps TRBD1, from 5 matching bases. This receptor has the CDR3 CASSSLRGSRSPLHF. The DNA is as follows: TGTGCCAGCAGTTCCTTGCGGGGGTCGAGATCACCCCTCCACTTT.